This is a list of T cell receptor beta chains from one sample in a study of cytomegalovirus exposure and HLA in healthy donors. Generated by immunoSEQ multiplex PCR, the TCRdb table keeps only in-frame clones and is missing some. Among 150,000 or so clones listed, about four fifths were seen once. The sample taken for sequencing was PBMCs. These receptors came from a woman aged 18-30 years in good health and CMV-seronegative. CDR3s include the opening cysteine and the closing phenylalanine or tryptophan. Each record gives: D gene, J gene, V gene, CDR3 protein. D genes are given only for firm matches.

D: -; J: TRBJ1-2; V: TRBV6-5; CDR3: CASSYATGIDGYTF
D: TRBD2; J: TRBJ2-1; V: TRBV7-9; CDR3: CASSATSGPPYNEQFF
D: -; J: TRBJ2-3; V: TRBV11-2; CDR3: CASSLRDTQYF
D: TRBD1; J: TRBJ1-2; V: TRBV29-1; CDR3: CSASTGDYYGYTF
D: TRBD2; J: TRBJ2-4; V: TRBV28; CDR3: CASSLSGRADIQYF
D: -; J: TRBJ2-7; V: TRBV28; CDR3: CASSLLHGEQYF
D: TRBD1; J: TRBJ1-1; V: TRBV5-1; CDR3: CASSLLGGALNTEAFF
D: TRBD1; J: TRBJ2-7; V: TRBV7-9; CDR3: CASSVQRQGNYEQYF
D: TRBD2; J: TRBJ2-1; V: TRBV28; CDR3: CASSLGSGSLGEQFF
D: -; J: TRBJ2-5; V: TRBV11-2; CDR3: CASSRQQETQYF
D: -; J: TRBJ2-4; V: TRBV19; CDR3: CASTLQGIQYF
D: -; J: TRBJ2-7; V: TRBV10-3; CDR3: CAISESTAERDEQYF
D: TRBD2; J: TRBJ2-2; V: TRBV4-2; CDR3: CASSQGLWREAGELFF
D: TRBD2; J: TRBJ2-7; V: TRBV18; CDR3: CASSPPLPSGGIPGYEQYF
D: TRBD2; J: TRBJ2-7; V: TRBV4-2; CDR3: CASSQVKGLAGVFHEQYF
D: TRBD1; J: TRBJ2-7; V: TRBV29-1; CDR3: CSVWTGWDEQYF
D: -; J: TRBJ2-2; V: TRBV2; CDR3: CATNGVTGTGELFF
D: -; J: TRBJ2-7; V: TRBV4-1; CDR3: CASSQHSQVYEQYF
D: -; J: TRBJ1-3; V: TRBV7-9; CDR3: CASRLTGGTSSGNTIYF
D: TRBD2; J: TRBJ2-1; V: TRBV28; CDR3: CASSSLAGGLDNEQFF